The sequence of this T cell receptor beta chain was determined in a study of a mutant IDH1 vaccine in newly diagnosed glioma. Study-level information: Earlier treatment was radiotherapy, temozolomide, or both, with most getting both. Study-wide points: Vaccination induced immune responses in roughly 93% of patients. Pseudoprogression apparently lacked any relation to changes in top peripheral T cell clonotypes.

The time point here: baseline, week 1 (first vaccination visit). Described treatment: pre-vaccination baseline after standard-of-care therapy. The table came from immunoSEQ multiplex PCR; TCRdb's copy has only in-frame clones and leaves some out. The sample holds about 68,000 clones; 79% are singletons and the top ten take more than 8%. As for this clone: As yet, its antigen is unknown.

Per the germline V gene, CDR1 is MNHNY and CDR2 is SVGAGI (reference sequence). Trimming cost V 6 bases and J 6 bases, with 18 bases left between them. The CDR3 runs to 15 residues. This sequence joins TRBV6-6 and TRBJ1-5; D might be TRBD1 (5 bases). The sequencing here drew on PBMCs, taken from a glioma patient treated with radiotherapy, temozolomide or both. The receptor comes from a man aged 50 or older with glioma. DNA of the CDR3: TGTGCCAGCAGCGCCACTAGGGGTCGCGGTCAGCCCCAGCATTTT. As protein: CASSATRGRGQPQHF.